This T cell receptor beta chain was sequenced in a study of human T cells and chemical hapten exposure. Study-wide results and limits: High-frequency TCRs, those above 1 in 1000, stayed the same after DPC sensitization. Correlating positively with patch test score were the PT1 expanded TCR counts.

Documented time point: patch test 2, 6 weeks after DPC sensitization. Documented treatment: therapeutic diphenylcyclopropenone sensitization with weekly scalp DPC. Per the original methods: Sample TCR totals centred on a median of approximately 96,000, ranging roughly 20,000 to 700,000. One entry per CDR3 protein results from TCRdb running MiXCR on the RACE reads. The V and J calls were determined by TCRdb, not by the authors. Altogether 95,000 or so distinct CDR3 sequences are present, more than 9.5% being singletons, with the ten largest covering approximately 3.3%. In its sample, this clonotype was seen a few times. Its target is unknown. V lost 6 bases and J 0 bases, leaving 9 bases between the germline ends. CDR3 size: 13 residues. The germline gives CDR1 SQVTM, CDR2 ANQGSEA.

This specimen was whole blood, taken in connection with sensitization to the hapten diphenylcyclopropenone (DPC). The chain links TRBV29-1 to TRBJ2-1; D possibly corresponds to TRBD1 (5 bases). The TCR was taken from a woman aged 40 to 50 with alopecia areata. Some clones in this sample may be carry-over from other donors' samples. The CDR3 DNA reads TGCAGCGTGACAGTCAGCTCCTACAATGAGCAGTTCTTC. Residues: CSVTVSSYNEQFF.